The present TCR beta chain was sequenced within a study of blood T cells in healthy people across ages. This CDR3 contains 19 residues. The germline gives CDR1 SNHLY, CDR2 FYNNEI. Study conclusions and caveats: Using unsorted PBMCs precluded a conclusive naive versus antigen-experienced comparison.

Remarks on this clonotype: Its cognate antigen is unknown.

Isolation of PBMCs gave at least 7 million cells per sample. With a J-beta primer mix and a sample-barcoded 5' primer, a second PCR ran roughly 6 to 11 cycles. From the 5' RACE reads, TCRdb called clonotypes with MiXCR, one entry per CDR3 protein. Here the sample spans over 1,300,000 distinct CDR3 sequences, 55% to 75% being singletons. The sequenced material came from blood. The chain uses TRBV2 and TRBJ2-4; 7 nucleotides align to TRBD2. The last part of the DNA fits TRBJ2-5 better; the J call may be wrong. This clonotype was sampled from a man aged 18 to 35 in good health. CDR3 in DNA: TGTGCCAGCAGTGAAGCGAGGTATACTAGACGGGAGGAGAGAGAGACCCAGTACTTC. Translation: CASSEARYTRREERETQYF.